What follows is one T cell receptor (beta chain) and its context. Its specificity is unknown. This sample is drawn from a study of vaccination and CD4 T cells after COVID-19. The overall study: Across the group, participants received two doses of either BNT162b2 or mRNA-1273 vaccine. Stimuli were overlapping spike peptide pools of SARS-CoV-2 and three common cold coronaviruses (HCoV-NL63, HCoV-OC43, HCoV-229E). Post-COVID samples had a sampling time that fell a median approximately 93 days after diagnosis (range 35 to 161).

V shed 0 bases, J shed 5 bases, and the junction held 7 bases outside the gene matches. In germline, CDR1 is DFQATT, CDR2 SNEGSKA (reference sequence). CDR3 length: 15 residues. Oncomine TCR Beta short-read sequencing was applied to DNA from cultured CD4+ T cells. Cultured CD4+ T cells yielded the extracted genomic DNA. One entry per CDR3 protein results from TCRdb running MiXCR on the PCR reads. This table holds about 6,300 distinct CDR3 sequences, around 33% found once. Treatment meaning: approximately nine-day PBMC culture with coronavirus spike peptide pools or control peptides (ViraFEST assay). Prior to the COVID-19 pandemic (2011-2018), the unexposed donor's CD4+ T cells were collected. Peptide-pool expansion of antigen-specific T cells preceded TCR sequencing in ViraFEST.

The sample taken for sequencing was CD4+ T cells from blood, cultured in vitro. The J gene is TRBJ2-1, the V gene TRBV20-1; the match to TRBD2 covers 7 bases. This receptor was obtained from a human donor in good health. DNA of the CDR3: TGCAGTGCTAGAGATTGGGGCGGGAGCAACAATGAGCAGTTCTTC. It codes for CSARDWGGSNNEQFF.